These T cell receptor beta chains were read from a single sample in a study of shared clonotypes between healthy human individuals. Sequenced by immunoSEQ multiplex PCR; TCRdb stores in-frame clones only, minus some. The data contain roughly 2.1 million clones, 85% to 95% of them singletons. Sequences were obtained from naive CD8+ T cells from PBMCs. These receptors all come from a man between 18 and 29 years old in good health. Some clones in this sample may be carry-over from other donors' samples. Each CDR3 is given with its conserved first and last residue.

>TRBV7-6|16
CASSSTLGTPDYEQYF
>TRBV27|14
CASSSYRGTYGYTF
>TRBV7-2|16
CASSSRVGQGSYEQYF
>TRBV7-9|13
CASSPWDDYEQYF
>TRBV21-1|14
CASSKLDVQETQYF
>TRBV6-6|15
CASTQHRGGNYGYTF
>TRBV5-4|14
CASSLVLGGHEQYF
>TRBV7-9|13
CASSGAVPYEQYF
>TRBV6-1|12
CASRLLGNEQFF
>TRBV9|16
CASSPGGDTPRETQYF
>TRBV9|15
CASSGLAGGPDEQYF
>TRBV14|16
CASSPRPGGPPHEQFF
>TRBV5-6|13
CASSLGSYNEQFF
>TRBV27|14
CASRSVGSYNEQFF
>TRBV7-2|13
CASSFRQNYGYTF
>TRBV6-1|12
CATRTGKTEAFF
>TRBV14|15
CASSQVGTPDNEQFF
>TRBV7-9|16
CASSARGYGAGEGYTF
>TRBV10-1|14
CASSESPSSYEQYF
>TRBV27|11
CASRGGTEAFF
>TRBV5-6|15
CASSWLAGGPDEQFF
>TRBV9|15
CASSEGTGQEYEQYF
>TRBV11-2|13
CASSLSGSGELFF
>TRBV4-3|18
CASSQETPSSESPYEQYF
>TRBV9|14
CASSTSGSEETQYF
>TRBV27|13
CASRRQGSYEQYF
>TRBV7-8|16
CASSLLAGAGHNEQFF
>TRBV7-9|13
CASSPVGNTEAFF
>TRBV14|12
CASSQVQQVQYF
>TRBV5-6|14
CASSRAARTNGYTF
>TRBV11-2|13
CASRFGGGGLVFF
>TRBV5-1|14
CASSGAGGMETQYF
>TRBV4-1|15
CASSQDWTSSYEQYF
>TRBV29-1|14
CSVEPSGSRETQYF
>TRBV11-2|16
CASSLVWREGTDTQYF
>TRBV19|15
CASTEGQGVWDEQFF
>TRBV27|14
CASSPGRFNQPQHF
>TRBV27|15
CASSSAGDPLETQYF
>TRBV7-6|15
CASSLADRGHETQYF
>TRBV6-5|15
CASSRLAGGRNEQFF
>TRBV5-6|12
CASSQGGETQYF
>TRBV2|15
CASSPATTTQDIQYF
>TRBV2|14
CASLEATSGSGQYF
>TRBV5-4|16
CASSWRREVDTNEQFF
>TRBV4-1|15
CASSQLQKSNQPQHF
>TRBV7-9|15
CASSPTGLGAGELFF
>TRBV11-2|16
CASSPGARTNDNEQFF
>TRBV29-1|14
CSVGDRGAPYEQYF
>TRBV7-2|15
CASSLGVTSGDTQYF